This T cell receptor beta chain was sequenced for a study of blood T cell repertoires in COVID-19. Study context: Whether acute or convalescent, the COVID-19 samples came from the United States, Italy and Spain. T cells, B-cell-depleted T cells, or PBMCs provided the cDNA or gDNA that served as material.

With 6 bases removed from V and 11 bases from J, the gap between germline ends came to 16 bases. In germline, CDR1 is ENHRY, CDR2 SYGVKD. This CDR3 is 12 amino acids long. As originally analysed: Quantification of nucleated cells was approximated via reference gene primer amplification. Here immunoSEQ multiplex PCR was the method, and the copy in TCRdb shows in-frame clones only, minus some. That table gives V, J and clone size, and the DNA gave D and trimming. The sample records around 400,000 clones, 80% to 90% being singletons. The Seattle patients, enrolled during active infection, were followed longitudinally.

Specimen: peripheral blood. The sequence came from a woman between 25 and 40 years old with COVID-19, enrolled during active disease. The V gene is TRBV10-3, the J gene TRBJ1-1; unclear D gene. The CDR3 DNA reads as TGTGCCATCAGCGACGGAATTAGCTCCGCTTTCTTT. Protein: CAISDGISSAFF.